This T cell receptor beta chain was sequenced for a study of T-cell reconstitution after alpha-beta-depleted transplantation in children. TCRbeta library preparation incorporated unique molecular identifiers. Using its own MiXCR run on the PCR reads, TCRdb lists one record per CDR3 protein. Of 500,000 to 600,000 distinct CDR3 sequences listed, roughly 30% were seen once; the top ten hold around 36%. Germline CDR1 and CDR2: SEHNR and FQNEAQ (reference sequence). Between the trimmed V and J ends, which lost 2 bases and 0 bases, there was a span of 17 bases. The CDR3 is 17 residues long. The TCR originated in a boy less than two years old with Wiskott-Aldrich syndrome, due to receive a stem cell transplant. V gene TRBV7-9 combines with J gene TRBJ2-7, with no clear D. This material consisted of PBMCs, taken before TCRalphabeta/CD19-depleted stem cell transplant. Here the CDR3 reads CASSLSRGSESSYEQYF. Written as DNA, the CDR3 is TGTGCCAGCAGCTTATCTCGTGGGTCCGAGAGCTCCTACGAGCAGTACTTC.